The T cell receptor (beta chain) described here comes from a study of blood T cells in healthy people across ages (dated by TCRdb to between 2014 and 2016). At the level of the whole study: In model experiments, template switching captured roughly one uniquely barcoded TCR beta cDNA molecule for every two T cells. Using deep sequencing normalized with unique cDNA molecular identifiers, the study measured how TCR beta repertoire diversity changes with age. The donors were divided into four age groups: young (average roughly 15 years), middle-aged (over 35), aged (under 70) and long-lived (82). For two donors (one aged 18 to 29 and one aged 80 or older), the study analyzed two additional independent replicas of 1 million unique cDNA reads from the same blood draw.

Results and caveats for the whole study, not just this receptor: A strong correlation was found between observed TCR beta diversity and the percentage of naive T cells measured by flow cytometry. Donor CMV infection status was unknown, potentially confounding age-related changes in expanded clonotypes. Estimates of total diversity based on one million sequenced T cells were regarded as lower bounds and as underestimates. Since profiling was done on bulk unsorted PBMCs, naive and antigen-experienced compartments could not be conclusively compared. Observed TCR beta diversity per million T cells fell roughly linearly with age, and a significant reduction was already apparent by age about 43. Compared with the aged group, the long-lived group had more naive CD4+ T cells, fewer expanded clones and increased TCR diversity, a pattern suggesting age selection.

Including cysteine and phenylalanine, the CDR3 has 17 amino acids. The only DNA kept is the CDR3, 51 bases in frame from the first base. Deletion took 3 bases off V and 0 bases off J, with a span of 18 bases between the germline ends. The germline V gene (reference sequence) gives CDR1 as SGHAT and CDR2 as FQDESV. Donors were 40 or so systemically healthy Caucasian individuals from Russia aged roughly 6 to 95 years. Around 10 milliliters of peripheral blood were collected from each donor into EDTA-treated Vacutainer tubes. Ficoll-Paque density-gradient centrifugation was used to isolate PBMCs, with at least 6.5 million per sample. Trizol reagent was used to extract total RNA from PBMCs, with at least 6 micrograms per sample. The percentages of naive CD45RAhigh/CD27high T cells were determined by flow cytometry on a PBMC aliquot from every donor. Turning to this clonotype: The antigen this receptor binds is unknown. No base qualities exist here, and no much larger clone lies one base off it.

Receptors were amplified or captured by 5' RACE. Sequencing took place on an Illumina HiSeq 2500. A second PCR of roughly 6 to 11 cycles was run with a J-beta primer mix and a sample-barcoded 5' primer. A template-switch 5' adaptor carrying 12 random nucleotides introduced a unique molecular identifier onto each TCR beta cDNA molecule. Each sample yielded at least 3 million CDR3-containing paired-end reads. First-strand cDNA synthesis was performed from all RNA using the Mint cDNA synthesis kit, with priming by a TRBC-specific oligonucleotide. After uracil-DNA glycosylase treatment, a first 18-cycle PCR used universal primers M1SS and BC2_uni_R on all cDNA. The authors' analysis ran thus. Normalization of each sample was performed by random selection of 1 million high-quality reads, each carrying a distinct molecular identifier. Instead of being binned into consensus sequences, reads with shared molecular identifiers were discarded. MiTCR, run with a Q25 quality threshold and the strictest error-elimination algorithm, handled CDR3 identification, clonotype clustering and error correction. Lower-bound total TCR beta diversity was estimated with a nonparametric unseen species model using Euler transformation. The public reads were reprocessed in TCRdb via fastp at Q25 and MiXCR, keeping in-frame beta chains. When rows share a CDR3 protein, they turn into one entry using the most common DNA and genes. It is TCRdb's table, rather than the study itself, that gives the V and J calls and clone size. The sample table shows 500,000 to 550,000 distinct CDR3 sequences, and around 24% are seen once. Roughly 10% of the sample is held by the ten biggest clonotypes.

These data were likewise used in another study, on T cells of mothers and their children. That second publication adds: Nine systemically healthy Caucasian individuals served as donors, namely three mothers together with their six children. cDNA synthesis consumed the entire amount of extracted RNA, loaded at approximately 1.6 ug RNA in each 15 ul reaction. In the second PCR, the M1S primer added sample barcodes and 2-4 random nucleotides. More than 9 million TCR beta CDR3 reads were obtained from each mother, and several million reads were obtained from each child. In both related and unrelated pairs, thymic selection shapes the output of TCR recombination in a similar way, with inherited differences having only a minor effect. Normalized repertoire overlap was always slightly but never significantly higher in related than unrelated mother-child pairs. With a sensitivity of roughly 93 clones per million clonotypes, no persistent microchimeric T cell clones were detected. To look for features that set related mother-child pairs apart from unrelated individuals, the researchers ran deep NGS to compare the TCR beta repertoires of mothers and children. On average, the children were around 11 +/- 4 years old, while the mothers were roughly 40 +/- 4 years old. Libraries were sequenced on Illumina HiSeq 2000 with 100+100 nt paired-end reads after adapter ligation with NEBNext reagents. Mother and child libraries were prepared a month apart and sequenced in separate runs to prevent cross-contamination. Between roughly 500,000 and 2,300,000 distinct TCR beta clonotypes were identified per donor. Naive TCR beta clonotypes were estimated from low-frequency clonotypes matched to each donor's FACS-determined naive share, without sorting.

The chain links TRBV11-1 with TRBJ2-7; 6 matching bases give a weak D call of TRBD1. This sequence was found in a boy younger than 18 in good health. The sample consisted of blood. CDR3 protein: CASSFSSGVGTSYEQYF. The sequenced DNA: TGTGCCAGCAGCTTTTCCTCAGGGGTTGGGACCTCCTACGAGCAGTACTTC.